The 9 T cell receptor beta chains given below trace back to one sample, sequenced in a study of cytomegalovirus exposure and HLA in healthy donors. Primers for the PCR totalled 60 Vbeta and 13 Jbeta. The data were produced by immunoSEQ multiplex PCR, yet TCRdb's version contains in-frame clones alone and is incomplete. This sample has 150,000 to 200,000 clones, with around three quarters found just once. The material sequenced was PBMCs. The receptors come from a woman between 25 and 40 years old in good health and CMV-seropositive.

In this sample, this clone turned up a few times. V gene TRBV11-2 combines with J gene TRBJ1-1; tentative D call: TRBD1 (5 bases). CDR3 length equals 15 residues. V shed 4 bases and J shed 4 bases, with 16 bases lying between them. Germline V CDR1 and CDR2: SGHAT, FQNNGV. The CDR3 spells CASSSGLPGSTEAFF. The CDR3 nucleotides are TGTGCCAGCAGCTCGGGACTCCCAGGGAGCACTGAAGCTTTCTTT.

This chain links TRBV5-1 with TRBJ2-1; maybe TRBD1 (5 bases). Germline V gives CDR1 SGHRS, CDR2 YFSETQ. Deletions cut 0 bases from V and 0 bases from J, with 7 bases between. The CDR3 runs 15 residues. The CDR3, as DNA: TGCGCCAGCAGCTTGGACAGGACCTCCTACAATGAGCAGTTCTTC. Translation gives CASSLDRTSYNEQFF.

The chain employs TRBV19 and TRBJ1-5, with 7 positions matching TRBD1. CDR1 is LNHDA, CDR2 SQIVND, per germline (reference sequence). Trimming at V came to 7 bases and at J to 2 bases, leaving 5 bases not matched to a gene. The CDR3 is made up of 14 amino acids. The DNA for the CDR3 is TGTGCCAGTACCACTGGACAGGGCAATCAGCCCCAGCATTTT. The encoded protein is CASTTGQGNQPQHF.

The V call is TRBV10-3, the J call TRBJ1-3; 8 bases are shared with TRBD1. Germline CDR1 reads ENHRY; CDR2 reads SYGVKD. V lost 7 bases, J lost 4 bases, and 12 bases stayed unmatched. The CDR3 is 16 residues long. The CDR3 DNA reads as TGTGCCATCAAGCCAGGGGGCGGATCGGTAGGAAACACCATATATTTT. Translating it yields CAIKPGGGSVGNTIYF.

This clone appeared a single time. The chain carries TRBV7-9 and TRBJ1-1, with D possibly matching TRBD1 (6 bases). This CDR3 is built from 13 residues. Trimming removed 6 bases from V and 4 bases from J, with 12 bases in between. Looked up from germline, CDR1 is SEHNR and CDR2 is FQNEAQ (reference sequence). As DNA, the CDR3 is TGTGCCAGCAGTATATTACAGGGCACTGAAGCTTTCTTT. This sequence encodes CASSILQGTEAFF.

The genes are TRBV6-6 and TRBJ1-2; tentative D call: TRBD1 (6 bases). V lost 5 bases and J lost 2, with 18 bases in between. The CDR3 totals 16 residues. Looked up from germline, CDR1 is MNHNY and CDR2 is SVGAGI (reference sequence). CDR3 residues: CASSRPEGGENYGYTF. In nucleotides, the CDR3 is TGTGCCAGCAGTCGCCCGGAAGGGGGGGAGAACTATGGCTACACCTTC.

The chain employs TRBV2 and TRBJ2-1, with D perhaps TRBD2 (6 bases). With 11 bases removed from V and 0 bases from J, the gap between germline ends came to 20 bases. Germline CDR1 is SNHLY and CDR2 is FYNNEI. The CDR3 length is 16 residues. The CDR3 nucleotides are TGTGCCGGCCGCGGCGGGGAGAGGGGCTCCTACAATGAGCAGTTCTTC. This translates into CAGRGGERGSYNEQFF.

The chain carries TRBV4-1 and TRBJ2-7; a possible D gene is TRBD1 (6 bases). The V end was cut by 3 bases, the J end by 2 bases, with 17 bases between. The CDR3 is made up of 16 amino acids. Germline assignment: CDR1 MGHRA and CDR2 YSYEKL. The CDR3 reads CASSHNRERGTYEQYF. The CDR3 DNA reads TGCGCCAGCAGCCACAACAGGGAAAGGGGGACCTACGAGCAGTACTTC.

The rearrangement links TRBV7-2 to TRBJ2-5; no reliable D call. Germline CDR1 and CDR2: SGHTA and FQGNSA. V lost 4 bases and J lost 4, with 13 bases in between. The CDR3 runs 14 residues. The CDR3 bases are TGTGCCAGCAGCTCGCTTAGCCTTGGAGAGACCCAGTACTTC. Amino acids: CASSSLSLGETQYF.